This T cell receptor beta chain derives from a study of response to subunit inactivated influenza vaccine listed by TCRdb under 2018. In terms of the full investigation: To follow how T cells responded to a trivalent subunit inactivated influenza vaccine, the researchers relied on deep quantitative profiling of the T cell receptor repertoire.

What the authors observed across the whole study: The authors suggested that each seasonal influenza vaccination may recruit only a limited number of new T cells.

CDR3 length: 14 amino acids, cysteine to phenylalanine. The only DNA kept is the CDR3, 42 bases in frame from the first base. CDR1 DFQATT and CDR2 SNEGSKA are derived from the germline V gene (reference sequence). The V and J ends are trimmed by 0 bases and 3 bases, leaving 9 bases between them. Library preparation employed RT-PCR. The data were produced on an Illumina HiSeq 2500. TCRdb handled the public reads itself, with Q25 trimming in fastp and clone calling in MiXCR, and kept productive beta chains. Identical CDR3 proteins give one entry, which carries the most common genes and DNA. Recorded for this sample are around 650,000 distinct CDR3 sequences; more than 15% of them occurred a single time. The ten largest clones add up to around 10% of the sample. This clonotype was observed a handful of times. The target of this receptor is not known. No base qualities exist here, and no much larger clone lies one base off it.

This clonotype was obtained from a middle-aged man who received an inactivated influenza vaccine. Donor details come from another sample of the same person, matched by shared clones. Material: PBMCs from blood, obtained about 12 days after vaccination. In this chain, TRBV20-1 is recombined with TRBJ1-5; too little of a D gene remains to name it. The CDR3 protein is CSARDSPDNQPQHF. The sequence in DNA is TGCAGTGCTAGAGATTCCCCGGACAATCAGCCCCAGCATTTT.